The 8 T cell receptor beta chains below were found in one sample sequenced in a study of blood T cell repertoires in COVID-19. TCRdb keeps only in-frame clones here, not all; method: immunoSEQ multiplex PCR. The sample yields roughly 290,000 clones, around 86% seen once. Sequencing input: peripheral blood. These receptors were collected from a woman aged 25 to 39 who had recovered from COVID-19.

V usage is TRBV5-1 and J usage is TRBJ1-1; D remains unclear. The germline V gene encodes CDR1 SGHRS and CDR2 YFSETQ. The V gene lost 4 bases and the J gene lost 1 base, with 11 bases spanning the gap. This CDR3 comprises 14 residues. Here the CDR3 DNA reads TGCGCCAGCAGCCCTATTAGTAGGAACACTGAAGCTTTCTTT. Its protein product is CASSPISRNTEAFF. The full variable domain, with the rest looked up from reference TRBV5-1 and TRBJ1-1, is KAGVTQTPRYLIKTRGQQVTLSCSPISGHRSVSWYQQTPGQGLQFLFEYFSETQRNKGNFPGRFSGRQFSNSRSEMNVSTLELGDSALYLCASSPISRNTEAFFGQGTRLTVV.

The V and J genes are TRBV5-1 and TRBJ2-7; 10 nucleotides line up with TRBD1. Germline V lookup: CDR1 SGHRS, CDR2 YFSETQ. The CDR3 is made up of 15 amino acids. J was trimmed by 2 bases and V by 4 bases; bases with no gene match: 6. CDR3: CASSPSGTGAYEQYF. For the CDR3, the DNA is TGCGCCAGCAGCCCTTCCGGGACAGGGGCCTACGAGCAGTACTTC.

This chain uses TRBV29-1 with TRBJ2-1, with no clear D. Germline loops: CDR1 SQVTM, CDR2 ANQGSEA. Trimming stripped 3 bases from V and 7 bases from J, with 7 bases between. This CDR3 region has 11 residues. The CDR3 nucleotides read TGCAGCGTTGAGTACAGAAATGAGCAGTTCTTC. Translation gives CSVEYRNEQFF.

The DNA for the CDR3 is TGCAGCGTTGAAGACTCGGGTAGCAATCAGCCCCAGCATTTT. Protein sequence: CSVEDSGSNQPQHF. The chain links TRBV29-1 to TRBJ1-5; D gene uncertain. The CDR3 is made up of 14 amino acids. Germline V gene lookup returns CDR1 SQVTM and CDR2 ANQGSEA. Trimming pared 0 bases from V and 0 bases from J, leaving 6 bases between.

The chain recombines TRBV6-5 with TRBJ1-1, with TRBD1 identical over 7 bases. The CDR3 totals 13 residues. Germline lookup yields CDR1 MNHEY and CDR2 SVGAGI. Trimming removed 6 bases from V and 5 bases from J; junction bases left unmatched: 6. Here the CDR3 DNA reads TGTGCCAGCAGAGCCCGCAGGGGGACTGAAGCTTTCTTT. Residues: CASRARRGTEAFF.

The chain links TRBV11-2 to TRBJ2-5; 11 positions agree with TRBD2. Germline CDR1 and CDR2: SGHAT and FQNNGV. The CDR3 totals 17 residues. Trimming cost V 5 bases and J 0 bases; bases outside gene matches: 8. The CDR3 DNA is TGTGCCAGCAGCCTTGGGACTAGCGGCTTGGACCAAGAGACCCAGTACTTC. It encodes CASSLGTSGLDQETQYF. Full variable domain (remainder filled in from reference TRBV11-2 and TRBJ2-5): EAGVAQSPRYKIIEKRQSVAFWCNPISGHATLYWYQQILGQGPKLLIQFQNNGVVDDSQLPKDRFSAERLKGVDSTLKIQPAKLEDSAVYLCASSLGTSGLDQETQYFGPGTRLLVL.

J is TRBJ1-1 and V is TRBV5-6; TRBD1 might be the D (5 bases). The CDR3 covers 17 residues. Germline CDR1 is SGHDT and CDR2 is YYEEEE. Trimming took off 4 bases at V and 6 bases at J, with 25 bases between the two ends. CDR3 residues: CASSTVGGAGHRSEAFF. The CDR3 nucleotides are TGTGCCAGCAGCACAGTGGGAGGGGCGGGGCATAGGTCTGAAGCTTTCTTT. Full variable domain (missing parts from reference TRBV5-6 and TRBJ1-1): DAGVTQSPTHLIKTRGQQVTLRCSPKSGHDTVSWYQQALGQGPQFIFQYYEEEERQRGNFPDRFSGHQFPNYSSELNVNALLLGDSALYLCASSTVGGAGHRSEAFFGQGTRLTVV.

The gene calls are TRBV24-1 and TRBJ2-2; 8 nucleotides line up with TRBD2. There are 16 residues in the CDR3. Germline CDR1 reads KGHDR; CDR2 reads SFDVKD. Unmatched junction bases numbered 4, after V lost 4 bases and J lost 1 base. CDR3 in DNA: TGTGCCACCAGTGAAGTCGGGAGGGGGAACACCGGGGAGCTGTTTTTT. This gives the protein CATSEVGRGNTGELFF.